The rows below give T cell receptor beta chains drawn from one sample of a study of shared clonotypes between healthy human individuals. Profiled with immunoSEQ multiplex PCR; TCRdb holds only in-frame clones, not every one. The sample lists around 2.5 million clones; approximately 93% were seen once. Specimen: naive CD4+ T cells from PBMCs. The receptors originated from a man aged 18-30 years in good health. Some clones in this sample may be carry-over from other donors' samples. Each CDR3 is given with its conserved first and last residue. D genes are given only for firm matches. Size is omitted from some rows. Given values are once, few, many or a class for expanded clones.

>14|TRBV5-1|TRBJ2-1|TRBD2|.
TGCGCCAGCAGCTTGGGAACTAGCGGGGAGTCGCAGTTCTTC
CASSLGTSGESQFF
>18|TRBV21-1|TRBJ1-1|.|.
TGTGCCAGCAGTTGTGGACAGGGCCACAGGGCCGAACTCACTGAAGCTTTCTTT
CASSCGQGHRAELTEAFF
>16|TRBV2|TRBJ1-2|TRBD1|.
TGTGCCAGCAGCTCCGGGACAGGGGGCTACGGCTATGGCTACACCTTC
CASSSGTGGYGYGYTF
>16|TRBV7-2|TRBJ1-1|.|.
TGTGCCAGCACCCCCCGTGCCGGACTCACGTGGACTGAAGCTTTCTTT
CASTPRAGLTWTEAFF
>14|TRBV27|TRBJ1-2|TRBD1|.
TGTGCCAGCAGCTATCGGGACAGCCAATATGGCTACACCTTC
CASSYRDSQYGYTF
>14|TRBV28|TRBJ2-7|TRBD2|.
TGTGCCAGCAGCGTCACTAGCGGTTTCTACGAGCAGTACTTC
CASSVTSGFYEQYF
>15|TRBV2|TRBJ2-2|TRBD1|once
TGTGCCAGCCGGAGGGACAGGCGACCAACCGGGGAGCTGTTTTTT
CASRRDRRPTGELFF
>13|TRBV29-1|TRBJ2-5|TRBD2|.
TGCAGCGCCCGCGGGAGGACCCAAGAGACCCAGTACTTC
CSARGRTQETQYF
>16|TRBV11-1|TRBJ2-2|TRBD1|.
TGTGCCAGCAGGGTAACCGGGACAGGGAACACCGGGGAGCTGTTTTTT
CASRVTGTGNTGELFF
>14|TRBV5-4|TRBJ2-3|.|.
TGTGCCAGCAGCTTGACGGGAAACAGAGATACGCAGTATTTT
CASSLTGNRDTQYF
>12|TRBV5-1|TRBJ1-2|.|once
TGCGCCAGCAGTTACAATCAGGATGGCTACACCTTC
CASSYNQDGYTF
>15|TRBV6-5|TRBJ2-6|.|.
TGTGCCAGCGCCGACATGGGGAGCGGGGCCAACGTCCTGACTTTC
CASADMGSGANVLTF
>13|TRBV5-4|TRBJ2-3|.|.
TGTGCCAGCAGCTTGCCCAGCACAGATACGCAGTATTTT
CASSLPSTDTQYF
>13|TRBV5-1|TRBJ2-5|TRBD1|.
TGCGCCAGCAGCCCAGACAGGGGTGAGACCCAGTACTTC
CASSPDRGETQYF
>17|TRBV6-1|TRBJ2-7|TRBD2|.
TGTGCCAGCAGTGAAAACCGGTGGACTAGCGGGAGTTACGAGCAGTACTTC
CASSENRWTSGSYEQYF
>14|TRBV27|TRBJ2-7|.|.
TGTGCCAGCAGCCGCGACAGGCCCCCCTACGAGCAGTACTTC
CASSRDRPPYEQYF
>15|TRBV9|TRBJ2-7|.|.
TGTGCCAGCAGCGTAGGATCGGGCACCTCCTACGAGCAGTACTTC
CASSVGSGTSYEQYF
>12|TRBV2|TRBJ2-7|.|.
TGTGCCAGCAGTGAAGCGAGGGGAGTGCAGTACTTC
CASSEARGVQYF
>11|TRBV20-1|TRBJ2-1|.|.
TGCAGTGCTTCTCGGGCGGCAGAGCAGTTCTTC
CSASRAAEQFF
>15|TRBV4-1|TRBJ1-2|.|.
TGCGCCAGCAGCCACTTGGGGGGCAGGAACTATGGCTACACCTTC
CASSHLGGRNYGYTF
>13|TRBV28|TRBJ1-5|.|.
TGTGCCAGCAGTGGGACCCCCGGGCAGCCCCAGCATTTT
CASSGTPGQPQHF
>13|TRBV28|TRBJ1-2|TRBD1|.
TGTGCCAGCAGTTTCGGGACAGGAGGGGGCTACACCTTC
CASSFGTGGGYTF
>14|TRBV11-2|TRBJ2-7|TRBD1|.
TGTGCCAGCAGCACTCGACAGGGGGCCTACGAGCAGTACTTC
CASSTRQGAYEQYF
>16|TRBV7-9|TRBJ2-2|.|.
TGTGCCAGCAGCCTCTCCCGTGGCGGGTTGGCCGGGGAGCTGTTTTTT
CASSLSRGGLAGELFF
>16|TRBV27|TRBJ2-1|TRBD2|.
TGTGCCAGCAGTCTTCGGACTAGCGGGACCGCCTCCGAGCAGTTCTTC
CASSLRTSGTASEQFF
>16|TRBV27|TRBJ1-4|.|.
TGTGCCACCTTACATAGAGCGGGGGCCGGTAATGAAAAACTGTTTTTT
CATLHRAGAGNEKLFF
>17|TRBV5-1|TRBJ2-1|TRBD2|.
TGCGCCAGCAGGCCCCGTGATCGGGAGGGTTCCTACAATGAGCAGTTCTTC
CASRPRDREGSYNEQFF
>12|TRBV21-1|TRBJ1-1|.|.
TGTGCCAGCAATCGGCTTTTAACTGAAGCTTTCTTT
CASNRLLTEAFF
>16|TRBV28|TRBJ2-3|TRBD2|.
TGTGCCAGCAGCCCCTCGCTAGCGGGACTGTCAGATACGCAGTATTTT
CASSPSLAGLSDTQYF
>15|TRBV2|TRBJ1-5|TRBD1|.
TGTGCCAGCAGTGCCGGGACAGGGGACTATCAGCCCCAGCATTTT
CASSAGTGDYQPQHF
>17|TRBV5-4|TRBJ2-3|TRBD1|.
TGTGCCAGCAGCGCCTTTCCCGGGACAGGGTTAACAGATACGCAGTATTTT
CASSAFPGTGLTDTQYF
>16|TRBV30|TRBJ2-4|.|.
TGTGCCTGGACTAGCCTGGAAGCTCTAGCCAAAAACATTCAGTACTTC
CAWTSLEALAKNIQYF
>15|TRBV7-9|TRBJ2-5|.|.
TGTGCCAGCAGCTTAGGACTAGTCCGTGAAGAGACCCAGTACTTC
CASSLGLVREETQYF
>13|TRBV30|TRBJ1-2|.|.
TGTGCCTGGAGTGATTCAGGGTACTATGGCTACACCTTC
CAWSDSGYYGYTF
>12|TRBV28|TRBJ2-7|.|.
TGTGCCAGCAGTCTCGGTCGCTACGAGCAGTACTTC
CASSLGRYEQYF